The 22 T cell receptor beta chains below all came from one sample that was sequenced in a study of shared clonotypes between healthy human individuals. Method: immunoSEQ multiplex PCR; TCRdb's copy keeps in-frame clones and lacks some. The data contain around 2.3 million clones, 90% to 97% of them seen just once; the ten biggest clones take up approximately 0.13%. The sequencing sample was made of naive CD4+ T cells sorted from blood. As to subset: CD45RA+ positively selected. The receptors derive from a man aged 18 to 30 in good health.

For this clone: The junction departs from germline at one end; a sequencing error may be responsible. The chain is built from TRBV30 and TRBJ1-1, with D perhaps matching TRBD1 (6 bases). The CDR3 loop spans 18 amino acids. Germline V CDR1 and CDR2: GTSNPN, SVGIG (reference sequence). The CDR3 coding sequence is TGTGCCTGGAGTGCCCGGGGAATGGGGCAGGGGCTGAAGACTGAAGCTTTCTTT. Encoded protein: CAWSARGMGQGLKTEAFF.

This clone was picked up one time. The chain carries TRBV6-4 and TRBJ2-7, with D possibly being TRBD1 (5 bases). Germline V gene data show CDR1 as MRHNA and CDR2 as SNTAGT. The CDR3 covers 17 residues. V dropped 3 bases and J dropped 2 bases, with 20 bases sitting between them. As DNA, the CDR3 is TGTGCCAGCAGTGAAGGAACAGGAAGGGCAGAGACCTACGAGCAGTACTTC. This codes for CASSEGTGRAETYEQYF.

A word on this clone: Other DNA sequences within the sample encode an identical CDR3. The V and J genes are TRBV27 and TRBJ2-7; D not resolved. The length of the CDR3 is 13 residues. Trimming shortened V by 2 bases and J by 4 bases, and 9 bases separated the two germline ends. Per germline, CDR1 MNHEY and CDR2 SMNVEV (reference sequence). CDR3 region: CASSLSRSYEQYF. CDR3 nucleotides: TGTGCCAGCAGTTTAAGTCGTAGTTACGAGCAGTACTTC.

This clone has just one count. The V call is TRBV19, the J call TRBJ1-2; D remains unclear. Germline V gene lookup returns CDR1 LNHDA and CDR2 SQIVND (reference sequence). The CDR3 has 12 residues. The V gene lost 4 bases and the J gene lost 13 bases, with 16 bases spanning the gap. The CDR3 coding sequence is TGTGCCAGTAGTAGTATCCGGGATACCCTCACCTTC. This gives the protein CASSSIRDTLTF.

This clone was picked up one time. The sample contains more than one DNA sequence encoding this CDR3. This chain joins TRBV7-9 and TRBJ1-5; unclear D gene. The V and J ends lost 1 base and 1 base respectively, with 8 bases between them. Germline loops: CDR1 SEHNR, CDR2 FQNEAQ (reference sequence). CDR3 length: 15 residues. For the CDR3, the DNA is TGTGCCAGCAGCTTAGAGGGTGCGAGCAATCAGCCCCAGCATTTT. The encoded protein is CASSLEGASNQPQHF. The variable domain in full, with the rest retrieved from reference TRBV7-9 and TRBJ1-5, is DTGVSQNPRHKITKRGQNVTFRCDPISEHNRLYWYRQTLGQGPEFLTYFQNEAQLEKSRLLSDRFSAERPKGSFSTLEIQRTEQGDSAMYLCASSLEGASNQPQHFGDGTRLSIL.

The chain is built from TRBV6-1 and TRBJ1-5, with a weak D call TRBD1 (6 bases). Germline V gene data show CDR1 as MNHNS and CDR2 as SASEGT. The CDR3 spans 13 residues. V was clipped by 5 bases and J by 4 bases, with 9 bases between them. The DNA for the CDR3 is TGTGCCAGCAGTTCAGGGGCTAATCAGCCCCAGCATTTT. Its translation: CASSSGANQPQHF.

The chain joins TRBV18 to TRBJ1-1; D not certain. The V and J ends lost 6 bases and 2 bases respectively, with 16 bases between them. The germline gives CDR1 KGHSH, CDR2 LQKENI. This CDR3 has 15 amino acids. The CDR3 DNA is TGTGCCAGCTCCAATCGGCGGACTGAAAACACTGAAGCTTTCTTT. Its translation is CASSNRRTENTEAFF.

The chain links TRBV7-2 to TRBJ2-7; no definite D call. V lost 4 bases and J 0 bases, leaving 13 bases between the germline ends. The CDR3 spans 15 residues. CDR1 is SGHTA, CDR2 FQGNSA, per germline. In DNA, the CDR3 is TGTGCCAGCAGCTCCCCGGGCCCCTCCTCCTACGAGCAGTACTTC. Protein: CASSSPGPSSYEQYF.

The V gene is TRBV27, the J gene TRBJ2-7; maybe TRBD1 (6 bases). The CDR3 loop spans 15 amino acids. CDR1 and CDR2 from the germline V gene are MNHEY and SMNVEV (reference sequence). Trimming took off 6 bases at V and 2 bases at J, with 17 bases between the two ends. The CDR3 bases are TGTGCCAGCAGGTATGGGCCGGGACAAGCCTACGAGCAGTACTTC. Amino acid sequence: CASRYGPGQAYEQYF.

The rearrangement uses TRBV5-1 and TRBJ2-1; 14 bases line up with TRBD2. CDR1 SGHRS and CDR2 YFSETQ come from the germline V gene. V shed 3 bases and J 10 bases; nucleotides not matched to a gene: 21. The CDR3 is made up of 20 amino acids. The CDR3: CASSSTGTSGRTPAEEEQFF. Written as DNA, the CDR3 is TGCGCCAGCAGCTCCACCGGGACTAGCGGGAGAACACCTGCGGAAGAGGAGCAGTTCTTC.

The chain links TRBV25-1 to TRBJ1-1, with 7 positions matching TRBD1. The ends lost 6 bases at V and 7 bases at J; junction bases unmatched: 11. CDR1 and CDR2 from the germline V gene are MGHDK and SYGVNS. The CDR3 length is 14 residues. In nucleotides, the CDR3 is TGTGCCAGCAGCGGTACAGGGGCCTGGGGTGAAGCTTTCTTT. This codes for CASSGTGAWGEAFF.

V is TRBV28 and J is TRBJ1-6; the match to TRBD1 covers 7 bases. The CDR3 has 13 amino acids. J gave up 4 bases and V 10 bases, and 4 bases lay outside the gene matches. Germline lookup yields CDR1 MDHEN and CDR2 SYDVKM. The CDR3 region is CATSGGYNSPLHF. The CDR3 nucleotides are TGTGCCACCTCAGGGGGGTATAATTCACCCCTCCACTTT.

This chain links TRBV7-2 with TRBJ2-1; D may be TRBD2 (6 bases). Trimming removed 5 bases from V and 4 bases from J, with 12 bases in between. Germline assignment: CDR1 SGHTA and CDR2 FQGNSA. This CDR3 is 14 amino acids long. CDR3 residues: CASSARDFYNEQFF. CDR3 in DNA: TGTGCCAGCAGCGCCCGGGACTTTTACAATGAGCAGTTCTTC. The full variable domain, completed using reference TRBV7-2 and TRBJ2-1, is GAGVSQSPSNKVTEKGKDVELRCDPISGHTALYWYRQSLGQGLEFLIYFQGNSAPDKSGLPSDRFSAERTGGSVSTLTIQRTQQEDSAVYLCASSARDFYNEQFFGPGTRLTVL.

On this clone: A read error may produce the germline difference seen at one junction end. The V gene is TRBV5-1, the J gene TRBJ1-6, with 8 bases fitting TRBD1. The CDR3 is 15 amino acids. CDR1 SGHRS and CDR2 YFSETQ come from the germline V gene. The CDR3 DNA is TGCGTCAGCAGCCCGGGGACAGGTTTTAATTCACCCCTCCACTTT. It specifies CVSSPGTGFNSPLHF.

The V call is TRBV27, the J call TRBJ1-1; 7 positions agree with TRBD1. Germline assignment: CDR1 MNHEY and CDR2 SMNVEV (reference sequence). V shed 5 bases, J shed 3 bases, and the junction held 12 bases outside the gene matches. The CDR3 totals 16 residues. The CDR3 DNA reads TGTGCCAGCAGTCTTTCCAGGGGGAGGTGGGACACTGAAGCTTTCTTT. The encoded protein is CASSLSRGRWDTEAFF.

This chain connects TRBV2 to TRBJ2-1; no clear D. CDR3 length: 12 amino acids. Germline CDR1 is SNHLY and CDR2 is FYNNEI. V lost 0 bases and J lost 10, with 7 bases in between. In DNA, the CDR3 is TGTGCCAGCAGTGAAGCGGCCGGGGAGCAGTTCTTC. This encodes CASSEAAGEQFF.

DNA for the CDR3: TGTGCCAGCAGCTTAGCTCCAGGAATGGTCTACGAGCAGTACTTC. Protein product: CASSLAPGMVYEQYF. The rearrangement links TRBV7-2 to TRBJ2-7; D not resolved. The CDR3 length is 15 residues. V lost 0 bases and J 3 bases, leaving 12 bases between the germline ends. Germline V gives CDR1 SGHTA, CDR2 FQGNSA.

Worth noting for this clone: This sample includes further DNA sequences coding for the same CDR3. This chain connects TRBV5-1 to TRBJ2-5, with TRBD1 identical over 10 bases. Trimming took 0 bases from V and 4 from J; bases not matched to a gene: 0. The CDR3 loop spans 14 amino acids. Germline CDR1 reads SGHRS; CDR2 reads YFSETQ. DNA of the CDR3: TGCGCCAGCAGCTTGGGGACAGGGGGAGAGACCCAGTACTTC. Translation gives CASSLGTGGETQYF.

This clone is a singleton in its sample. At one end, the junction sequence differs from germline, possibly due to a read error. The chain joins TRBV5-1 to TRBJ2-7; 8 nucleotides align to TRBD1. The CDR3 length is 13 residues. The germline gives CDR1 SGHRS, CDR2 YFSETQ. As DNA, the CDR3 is TGCGCCAGCACTAGAGTAAAACCGCGGACAGGGAGCTTC. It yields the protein CASTRVKPRTGSF.

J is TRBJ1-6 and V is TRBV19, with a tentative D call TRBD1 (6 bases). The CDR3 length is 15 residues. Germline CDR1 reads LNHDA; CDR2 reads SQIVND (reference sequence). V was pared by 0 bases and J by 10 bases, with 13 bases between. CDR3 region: CASSIDEGGGSPLHF. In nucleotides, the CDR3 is TGTGCCAGTAGTATAGATGAAGGGGGTGGCTCACCCCTCCACTTT.

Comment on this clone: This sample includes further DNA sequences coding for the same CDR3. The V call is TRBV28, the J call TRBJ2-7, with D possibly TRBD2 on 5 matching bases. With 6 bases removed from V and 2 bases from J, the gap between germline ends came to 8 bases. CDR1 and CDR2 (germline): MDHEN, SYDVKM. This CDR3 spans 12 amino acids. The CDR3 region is CASSGVTYEQYF. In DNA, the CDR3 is TGTGCCAGCAGCGGGGTGACCTACGAGCAGTACTTC. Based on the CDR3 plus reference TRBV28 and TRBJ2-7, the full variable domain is DVKVTQSSRYLVKRTGEKVFLECVQDMDHENMFWYRQDPGLGLRLIYFSYDVKMKEKGDIPEGYSVSREKKERFSLILESASTNQTSMYLCASSGVTYEQYFGPGTRLTVT.

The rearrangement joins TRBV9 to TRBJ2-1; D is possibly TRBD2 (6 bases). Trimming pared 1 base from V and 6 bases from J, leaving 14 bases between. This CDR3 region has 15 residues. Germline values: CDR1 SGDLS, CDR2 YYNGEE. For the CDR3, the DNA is TGTGCCAGCAGCGTAATGGCTAGCGCGGGCAATGAGCAGTTCTTC. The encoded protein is CASSVMASAGNEQFF.